This section outlines one T cell receptor (beta chain) sequence together with its context. Which antigen it targets is not known. No base quality values were provided; no much bigger clone lies one nucleotide off. The immunoSEQ Assay, a bias-controlled multiplex PCR, was used to amplify TCRbeta CDR3 regions from genomic DNA. For the original study's pipeline: Within the assay, amplification of reference gene primers was used to estimate how many nucleated cells each sample contained. Sequence reads were collapsed and filtered to measure the absolute abundance of every unique TCRbeta CDR3 rearrangement. For each sample, productive Simpson clonality was calculated as the square root of Simpson's diversity index over productive rearrangements. Drawn from immuneACCESS, this table holds only the in-frame rearrangements with V and J called that TCRdb kept. Clones are partly lost; checked studies trace under half to an unresolved V gene and leave the rest unexplained. D and trimming come from the DNA, and the V and J calls and clone size come from that table. For this sample the table gives 350,000 to 450,000 clones, of which under 90% were detected only once. Less than 2% of the sample lies in the top ten.

This record comes from a study of blood T cell repertoires in COVID-19 (TCRdb year 2020). For context, the study as a whole: Collaborator samples came from the United States, Italy and Spain and covered acute and convalescent phases of COVID-19. Sample metadata almost always included a de-identified subject ID, COVID-19 status, age in years and sex. The prospective study material was composed of cDNA or gDNA derived from T cells, B-cell-depleted T cells, or PBMCs. Where available, HLA class I and class II types were obtained from metadata supplied by the sample provider rather than from assay-based typing. Subjects who had been exposed to COVID-19, were actively infected with it, or had recovered from it provided the deeply sampled blood TCRbeta repertoires that made up the dataset. A freely available public database, intended as a resource for researchers studying the immune response to SARS-CoV-2, is where the repertoires were released. The samples were drawn from two sources: the first 160 participants of the ongoing ImmuneRACE study, and about 1,300 subjects contributed by 6 global collaborators. Beyond this particular receptor, the publication reports: How much clinical and demographic metadata was included differed by source and by participant, and the metadata was provided uncurated.

In the prospective study, participants were about 18 to 100 years old, resided in 24 geographic areas of the United States, and were enrolled through a virtual design. In the prospective study, participants were assigned to cohorts based on the clinical history participants reported in a screening survey and a study questionnaire. ImmuneRACE Cohort 3 recovered participants were defined by two consecutive negative NP/OP PCR tests, healthcare professional clearance, or symptom resolution. Mobile phlebotomists in the prospective study collected whole blood, serum and a nasopharyngeal or oropharyngeal swab from every participant. Prospective study participants could optionally give additional blood draws and questionnaires over an approximately two-month period. Blood samples from the prospective study were shipped frozen or at room temperature prior to DNA extraction. The clonotype comes from a woman aged 25-40 years who had recovered from COVID-19. Source material: PBMCs or T cells enriched from blood (not recorded which).

The sequenced DNA is TGCGCCAGCAGCCAAGATTGGGCTAGCGGGGGAAAGACCCAGTACTTC. Translation gives CASSQDWASGGKTQYF. The rearrangement joined TRBV4-1 to TRBJ2-5, and 10 junction bases match TRBD2. CDR1 and CDR2 are drawn from the germline V gene: MGHRA, YSYEKL. From cysteine to phenylalanine, the CDR3 is 16 amino acids long. The retained sequence is limited to the CDR3, 48 bases, with the frame set at the first base. Germline trimming amounts to 0 bases on V and 6 bases on J, with 7 as the count of junction bases outside the gene matches.